The TCR beta chain described here comes from a study of blood T cell repertoires in COVID-19. Per the authors' pipeline: Nucleated cell counts were estimated from reference gene primer amplification. Produced via immunoSEQ multiplex PCR; TCRdb's table is partial and in-frame only. D and trimming were read from the DNA, whereas the V and J calls and clone size are those reported in that table. Among approximately 160,000 clones listed, around 85% were seen once. Specimen: peripheral blood. The receptor comes from a man in his fifties or sixties who had recovered from COVID-19.

The CDR3 DNA is TGTGCCAGCTCACCAAGGGACAGGGGGAATGTGTCACCCCTCCACTTT. This sequence encodes CASSPRDRGNVSPLHF. The rearrangement links TRBV18 to TRBJ1-6; 11 nucleotides match TRBD1. V trimming: 2 bases; J trimming: 10 bases; junction bases outside the gene matches: 7. CDR3 length: 16 amino acids. The germline V gene has CDR1 KGHSH and CDR2 LQKENI.